One and the same sample provided the 27 T cell receptor beta chains below, sequenced in a study of cytomegalovirus exposure and HLA in healthy donors. TCRdb's copy holds only in-frame clones and misses some; the assay was immunoSEQ multiplex PCR. In the table there are fewer than 300,000 clones, roughly 90% of which are singletons. The sample taken for sequencing was PBMCs. The receptors were sampled from a woman aged 18-29 years in good health and CMV-seronegative.

Regarding this clone: In the same sample, other DNA sequences code for this CDR3. The J gene is TRBJ2-7, the V gene TRBV28; TRBD2 aligns across 13 bases. Germline CDR1 is MDHEN and CDR2 is SYDVKM. V trimming: 6 bases; J trimming: 4 bases; junction bases outside the gene matches: 6. The CDR3 totals 15 residues. The CDR3, as DNA: TGTGCCAGCAGCCGTACTAGCGGGAGGGTTTACGAGCAGTACTTC. It yields the protein CASSRTSGRVYEQYF.

The chain has TRBV7-7 and TRBJ2-2; D unresolved. In germline, CDR1 is SSHAT, CDR2 FNYEAQ (reference sequence). This CDR3 is 15 amino acids long. Trimming left V 1 base short and J 0 bases short, with 6 bases between. CDR3 nucleotides: TGTGCCAGCAGCTTAGGTGTAGCGAACACCGGGGAGCTGTTTTTT. It specifies CASSLGVANTGELFF.

The CDR3 loop is CASSEWRFGSTNEKLFF. Written as DNA, the CDR3 is TGTGCCAGCAGTGAATGGCGGTTCGGGAGCACTAATGAAAAACTGTTTTTT. V gene TRBV25-1 combines with J gene TRBJ1-4; no clear D. V lost 1 base and J 2 bases, leaving 14 bases between the germline ends. The CDR3 loop spans 17 amino acids. CDR1 is MGHDK, CDR2 SYGVNS, per germline. The variable domain in full, completed from reference TRBV25-1 and TRBJ1-4, reads EADIYQTPRYLVIGTGKKITLECSQTMGHDKMYWYQQDPGMELHLIHYSYGVNSTEKGDLSSESTVSRIRTEHFPLTLESARPSHTSQYLCASSEWRFGSTNEKLFFGSGTQLSVL.

This clone was found once. The V gene is TRBV7-3, the J gene TRBJ1-4; 10 bases map to TRBD1. The CDR3 runs 13 residues. The ends lost 5 bases at V and 15 bases at J; junction bases unmatched: 9. From germline, CDR1 is SGHTA and CDR2 FQGTGA. Written as DNA, the CDR3 is TGTGCCAGCAGCCCGGGACAGGGGAGTAAGATGTTTTTT. It codes for CASSPGQGSKMFF.

The rearrangement links TRBV28 to TRBJ2-5; 11 bases fit TRBD1. Unmatched junction bases numbered 7, after V lost 5 bases and J lost 5 bases. Germline CDR1 reads MDHEN; CDR2 reads SYDVKM. The CDR3 loop spans 15 amino acids. The CDR3 nucleotides are TGTGCCAGCAGTCCGTGGACAGGGGGCAGGGAGACCCAGTACTTC. This gives the protein CASSPWTGGRETQYF.

The rearrangement joins TRBV28 to TRBJ2-5; TRBD2 matches 7 bases. The germline CDR1 and CDR2 sequences are MDHEN and SYDVKM. V trimming: 4 bases; J trimming: 7 bases; junction bases outside the gene matches: 15. There are 16 residues in the CDR3. The CDR3 DNA is TGTGCCAGCAGTTCCCGTCGACATATACCGGGGGGGACCCAGTACTTC. It encodes CASSSRRHIPGGTQYF.

This chain joins TRBV10-3 and TRBJ1-1; the D gene is possibly TRBD1 (6 bases). The V and J ends lost 6 bases and 8 bases respectively, with 28 bases between them. Germline V gene sequence: CDR1 ENHRY, CDR2 SYGVKD. The CDR3 covers 17 residues. CDR3 sequence: CAISVILIGQQSGEAFF. CDR3 nucleotides: TGTGCCATCAGCGTTATACTTATTGGACAGCAGAGTGGAGAAGCTTTCTTT.

This clone was picked up one time. This chain links TRBV29-1 with TRBJ2-7; 7 bases fit TRBD2. From germline, CDR1 is SQVTM and CDR2 ANQGSEA. Trimming removed 6 bases from V and 0 bases from J; junction bases left unmatched: 5. The CDR3 runs 13 residues. This CDR3 reads CSVRAGSSYEQYF. CDR3 DNA sequence: TGCAGCGTACGAGCGGGATCCTCCTACGAGCAGTACTTC.

This chain joins TRBV15 and TRBJ2-1, with 8 bases fitting TRBD2. Germline trimming cut 5 bases from V and 4 bases from J; bases unmatched to any gene: 10. Germline V gives CDR1 LNHNV, CDR2 YYDKDF (reference sequence). This CDR3 contains 16 residues. For the CDR3, the DNA is TGTGCCACCAGCCCAGACGCGGGAGGAACTTACAATGAGCAGTTCTTC. Translation: CATSPDAGGTYNEQFF.

This CDR3 is CASSPRQAEREKLFF. Written as DNA, the CDR3 is TGTGCCAGCAGTCCCCGACAGGCCGAGCGGGAAAAACTGTTTTTT. The chain combines TRBV6-1 with TRBJ1-4, with a tentative D call TRBD1 (6 bases). Trimming took 5 bases from V and 8 from J, leaving 18 bases between them. Germline CDR1 and CDR2: MNHNS and SASEGT. This CDR3 has 15 residues.

This sequence joins TRBV9 and TRBJ2-7, with TRBD1 matching 8 bases. The CDR3 is made up of 16 amino acids. V was clipped by 4 bases and J by 0 bases; unmatched bases: 9. Germline-derived CDR1 and CDR2 are SGDLS and YYNGEE. The DNA of the CDR3 is TGTGCCAGCAGCTACGCCGGGACAGGACCCTCCTACGAGCAGTACTTC. This gives the protein CASSYAGTGPSYEQYF.

The chain links TRBV7-3 to TRBJ1-2; D unresolved. V dropped 2 bases and J dropped 4 bases, with 8 bases sitting between them. This CDR3 is 13 amino acids long. CDR1 and CDR2 (germline): SGHTA, FQGTGA. CDR3 residues: CASSLLPGYGYTF. The CDR3 DNA reads TGTGCCAGCAGCTTATTGCCAGGCTATGGCTACACCTTC.

This chain links TRBV6-1 with TRBJ1-1, with D tentatively TRBD1 (5 bases). The CDR3 spans 13 residues. V was clipped by 2 bases and J by 10 bases, with 14 bases between them. Germline V lookup: CDR1 MNHNS, CDR2 SASEGT. The CDR3 nucleotides are TGTGCCAGCAGTGAATATACGGGGGGTTCAGCTTTCTTT. It translates to CASSEYTGGSAFF.

The chain uses TRBV4-1 and TRBJ2-7, with 7 bases matching TRBD1. V gave up 2 bases and J gave up 9 bases; unmatched junction bases: 13. This CDR3 contains 15 residues. Germline CDR1 and CDR2: MGHRA and YSYEKL. CDR3 region: CASSQPRQGLRGQYF. In nucleotides, the CDR3 is TGCGCCAGCAGCCAACCAAGACAGGGCCTACGAGGGCAGTACTTC.

The chain has TRBV12-2 and TRBJ2-7; the tabulated D call, TRBD2, remains unverified against the DNA. TRBV12-2 corresponds to a pseudogene. This CDR3 contains 21 residues. CDR3 sequence: CASRRQAPGLAGKIRTYEQYF. CDR3 nucleotides: TGTGCAAGTCGCCGACAGGCCCCGGGACTAGCGGGAAAGATTCGTACCTACGAGCAGTACTTC.

This chain joins TRBV9 and TRBJ2-7; 8 nucleotides align to TRBD2. The germline gives CDR1 SGDLS, CDR2 YYNGEE. The CDR3 is 19 amino acids. J gave up 6 bases and V 2 bases, and 22 bases lay outside the gene matches. This CDR3 is CASSVSAADGGGRMVEQYF. The CDR3 DNA follows: TGTGCCAGCAGCGTTTCCGCCGCCGACGGGGGCGGGAGGATGGTCGAGCAGTACTTC.

The chain is built from TRBV14 and TRBJ2-7; TRBD2 matches 10 bases. Looked up from germline, CDR1 is SGHDN and CDR2 is FVKESK. Unmatched junction bases numbered 2, after V lost 0 bases and J lost 3 bases. This CDR3 contains 15 residues. The CDR3 sequence: CASSQETSGLYEQYF. Written as DNA, the CDR3 is TGTGCCAGCAGCCAAGAGACTAGCGGGCTCTACGAGCAGTACTTC.

V gene TRBV29-1 combines with J gene TRBJ2-1, with 16 bases matching TRBD2. The CDR3 runs 18 residues. The germline V gene encodes CDR1 SQVTM and CDR2 ANQGSEA. Germline trimming cut 3 bases from V and 9 bases from J; bases unmatched to any gene: 14. CDR3 coding DNA: TGCAGCGTTGAGGGACTTCTTGGGACTAGCGGGAGGGAAAGTGAGCAGTTCTTC. This gives the protein CSVEGLLGTSGRESEQFF.

The V gene is TRBV28, the J gene TRBJ1-5; possible D gene TRBD1, 5 bases. The CDR3 has 16 residues. CDR1 and CDR2 (germline): MDHEN, SYDVKM. V lost 6 bases and J 0 bases, leaving 15 bases between the germline ends. The CDR3 sequence is CASREDSAGSNQPQHF. For the CDR3, the DNA is TGTGCCAGCAGAGAAGACAGCGCAGGTAGCAATCAGCCCCAGCATTTT.

This sequence joins TRBV10-3 and TRBJ1-4; maybe TRBD1 (5 bases). The CDR3 consists of 14 residues. The germline V gene encodes CDR1 ENHRY and CDR2 SYGVKD. Trimming removed 2 bases from V and 5 bases from J, with 9 bases in between. The CDR3 nucleotides are TGTGCCATCAGTGAGGGGAAGGGGAATGAAAAACTGTTTTTT. Protein sequence: CAISEGKGNEKLFF.

V and J are TRBV27 and TRBJ2-7, with 9 nucleotides matching TRBD2. In germline, CDR1 is MNHEY, CDR2 SMNVEV (reference sequence). V dropped 2 bases and J dropped 5; count of bases not matched to a gene: 4. CDR3 length: 14 amino acids. The CDR3 DNA sequence: TGTGCCAGCAGTTTAGCGGGAGGGCCCCACGAGCAGTACTTC. Protein sequence: CASSLAGGPHEQYF.

The CDR3 DNA sequence: TGTGCCAGTGAGGGCGGGGAGCTGTTTTTT. Translating it yields CASEGGELFF. V gene TRBV19 combines with J gene TRBJ2-2; possible D gene TRBD2, 5 bases. CDR3 length: 10 residues. Looked up from germline, CDR1 is LNHDA and CDR2 is SQIVND (reference sequence). Trimming cost V 8 bases and J 7 bases, with 5 bases left between them.

This clone has just one count. The chain joins TRBV6-5 to TRBJ2-5, with 10 bases lining up with TRBD1. This CDR3 comprises 14 residues. Germline values: CDR1 MNHEY, CDR2 SVGAGI. V was clipped by 5 bases and J by 5 bases; unmatched bases: 5. The CDR3 sequence: CASSRTGGRETQYF. In nucleotides, the CDR3 is TGTGCCAGCAGTCGGACAGGGGGAAGGGAGACCCAGTACTTC.

The chain joins TRBV9 to TRBJ2-6; D not resolved. V was trimmed by 2 bases and J by 0 bases, leaving 9 bases between them. Germline-derived CDR1 and CDR2 are SGDLS and YYNGEE. This CDR3 has 16 residues. Here the CDR3 reads CASSVRVGSGANVLTF. The CDR3, as DNA: TGTGCCAGCAGCGTTCGAGTCGGCTCTGGGGCCAACGTCCTGACTTTC.

This clone appeared a few times. The J gene is TRBJ1-2, the V gene TRBV28; D unclear. This CDR3 has 10 residues. In germline, CDR1 is MDHEN, CDR2 SYDVKM. The V end lost 5 bases, the J end lost 9 bases, and 7 bases lay between the germline ends. The chain's CDR3 is CASSQQSYTF. The CDR3 DNA reads TGTGCCAGCAGTCAACAAAGCTACACCTTC.

This rearrangement joins TRBV7-9 to TRBJ1-6; 9 bases align to TRBD1. Germline-derived CDR1 and CDR2 are SEHNR and FQNEAQ (reference sequence). This CDR3 comprises 16 residues. V was clipped by 3 bases and J by 7 bases; unmatched bases: 7. CDR3 sequence (DNA): TGTGCCAGCAGCTTTCGTGGAGGGACAGGGAATTCACCCCTCCACTTT. Encoded protein: CASSFRGGTGNSPLHF.

This chain joins TRBV19 and TRBJ2-7; 7 positions match TRBD2. The CDR3 extends over 14 amino acids. Trimming cost V 5 bases and J 2 bases; bases outside gene matches: 6. Germline V lookup: CDR1 LNHDA, CDR2 SQIVND (reference sequence). This CDR3 reads CASSAPAGTYEQYF. Here the CDR3 DNA reads TGTGCCAGTAGTGCCCCAGCGGGAACCTACGAGCAGTACTTC.